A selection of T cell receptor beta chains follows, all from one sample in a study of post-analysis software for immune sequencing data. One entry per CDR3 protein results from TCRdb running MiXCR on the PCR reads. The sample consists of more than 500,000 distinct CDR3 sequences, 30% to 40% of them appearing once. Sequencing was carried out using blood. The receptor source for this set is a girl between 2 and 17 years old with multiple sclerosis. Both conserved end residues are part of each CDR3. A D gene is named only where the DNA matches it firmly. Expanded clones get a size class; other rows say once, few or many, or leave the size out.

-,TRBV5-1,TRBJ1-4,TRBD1,CASSDAGGEEKLFF,TGCGCCAGCAGCGATGCAGGGGGAGAAGAAAAACTGTTTTTT
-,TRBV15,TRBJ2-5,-,CATSRDRVQEVGETQYF,TGTGCCACCAGCAGAGATCGGGTCCAGGAGGTGGGGGAGACCCAGTACTTC
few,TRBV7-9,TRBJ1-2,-,CASSFAGQIYGYTF,TGTGCCAGCAGCTTTGCAGGACAGATCTATGGCTACACCTTC
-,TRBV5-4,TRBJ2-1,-,CASSLDFGEQFF,TGTGCCAGCAGCTTAGACTTCGGGGAGCAGTTCTTC
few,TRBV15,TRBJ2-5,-,CATRGGQGQETQYF,TGTGCCACCAGAGGGGGGCAGGGCCAAGAGACCCAGTACTTC
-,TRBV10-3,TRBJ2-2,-,CAIRQDTGELFF,TGTGCCATCAGGCAGGACACCGGGGAGCTGTTTTTT
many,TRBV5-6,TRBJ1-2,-,CASSKSGIYGYTF,TGTGCCAGCAGCAAGTCGGGTATCTATGGCTACACCTTC
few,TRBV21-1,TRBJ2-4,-,CASSKRQGASIQYF,TGTGCCAGCAGCAAACGACAGGGGGCGAGCATTCAGTACTTC
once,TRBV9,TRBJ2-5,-,CASSVAVRARQETQYF,TGTGCCAGCAGCGTAGCTGTGAGGGCCCGGCAAGAGACCCAGTACTTC
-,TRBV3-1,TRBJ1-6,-,CASSQDPAGTPLHF,TGTGCCAGCAGCCAAGATCCGGCGGGTACACCCCTCCACTTT
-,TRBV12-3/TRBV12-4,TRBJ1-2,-,CASSPETRYYGYTF,TGTGCCAGCAGTCCCGAGACAAGGTACTATGGCTACACCTTC
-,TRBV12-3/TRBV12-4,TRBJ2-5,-,CASSFLARETQYF,TGTGCCAGCAGTTTTCTAGCCCGAGAGACCCAGTACTTC
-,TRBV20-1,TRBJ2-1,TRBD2,CSAPIGAGGGYNEQFF,TGCAGTGCTCCTATCGGGGCGGGCGGGGGGTACAATGAGCAGTTCTTC
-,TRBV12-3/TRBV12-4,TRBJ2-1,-,CASSFIGPPKYNEQFF,TGTGCCAGCAGTTTTATCGGTCCCCCTAAGTACAATGAGCAGTTCTTC
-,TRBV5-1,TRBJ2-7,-,CASSLETGFAYEQYF,TGCGCCAGCAGCTTGGAGACAGGTTTTGCCTACGAGCAGTACTTC
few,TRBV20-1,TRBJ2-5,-,CSARDPVVGETQYF,TGCAGTGCTAGAGATCCCGTGGTGGGAGAGACCCAGTACTTC
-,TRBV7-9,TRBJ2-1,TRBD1,CASSPRGPDNEQFF,TGTGCCAGCAGCCCTAGGGGGCCAGACAATGAGCAGTTCTTC
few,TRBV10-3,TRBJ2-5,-,CAISEWARTQETQYF,TGTGCCATCAGTGAGTGGGCCAGGACCCAAGAGACCCAGTACTTC
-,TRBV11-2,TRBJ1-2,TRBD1,CASSLNRGLRGGYTF,TGTGCCAGCAGCCTAAACAGGGGCCTGCGTGGAGGCTACACCTTC
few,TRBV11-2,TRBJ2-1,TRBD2,CASSAASGGVGEQFF,TGTGCCAGCAGCGCGGCTAGCGGGGGGGTTGGTGAGCAGTTCTTC
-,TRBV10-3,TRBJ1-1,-,CAIRSGRGGNAEAFF,TGTGCCATCAGATCAGGGCGGGGAGGGAACGCCGAAGCTTTCTTT
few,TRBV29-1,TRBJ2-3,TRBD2,CSGRLAGATDTQYF,TGCAGCGGCCGACTAGCGGGGGCGACAGATACGCAGTATTTT
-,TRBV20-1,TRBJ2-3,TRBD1,CSASRDRGTDTQYF,TGCAGTGCTAGCCGGGACAGGGGCACAGATACGCAGTATTTT
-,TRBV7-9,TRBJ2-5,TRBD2,CASSTGTSGFLQETQYF,TGTGCCAGCAGCACCGGGACTAGCGGCTTCTTACAAGAGACCCAGTACTTC
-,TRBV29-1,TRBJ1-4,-,CSGKIGEKLFF,TGCAGCGGGAAAATTGGTGAAAAACTGTTTTTT
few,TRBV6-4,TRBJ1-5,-,CANPINDRGPGPQHF,TGTGCCAACCCCATTAATGATAGGGGCCCAGGGCCCCAGCATTTT
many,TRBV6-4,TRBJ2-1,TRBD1,CASSDGTGGNEQFF,TGTGCCAGCAGTGACGGGACAGGTGGTAATGAGCAGTTCTTC
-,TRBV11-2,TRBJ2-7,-,CANSLALGRRYEQYF,TGTGCCAACAGTTTAGCCTTGGGGCGGAGGTACGAGCAGTACTTC
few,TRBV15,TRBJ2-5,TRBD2,CATSRGLAGDGETQYF,TGTGCCACCAGCAGGGGACTAGCGGGGGACGGAGAGACCCAGTACTTC
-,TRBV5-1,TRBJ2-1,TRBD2,CASSLLAGASIGEQFF,TGCGCCAGCAGTCTGTTAGCGGGGGCCTCAATCGGTGAGCAGTTCTTC
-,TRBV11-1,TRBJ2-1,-,CASSPPRGLPNEQFF,TGTGCCAGCAGCCCCCCGAGAGGGCTGCCGAATGAGCAGTTCTTC
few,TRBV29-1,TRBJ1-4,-,CSVAGDEKLFF,TGCAGCGTTGCCGGGGATGAAAAACTGTTTTTT
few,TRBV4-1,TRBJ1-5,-,CASSQDGHSNQPQHF,TGCGCCAGCAGCCAAGATGGGCATAGCAATCAGCCCCAGCATTTT
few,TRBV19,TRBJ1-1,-,CASSIDHGQGTEAFF,TGTGCCAGTAGTATAGATCACGGGCAGGGAACTGAAGCTTTCTTT
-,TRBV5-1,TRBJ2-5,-,CASSLGLGGSQETQYF,TGCGCCAGCAGCCTAGGCCTTGGGGGCAGCCAAGAGACCCAGTACTTC
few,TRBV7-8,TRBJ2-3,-,CASTTYGVRGTDTQYF,TGTGCCAGCACTACCTACGGGGTGCGGGGCACAGATACGCAGTATTTT
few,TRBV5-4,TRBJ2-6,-,CASSALRGSGANVLTF,TGTGCCAGCAGCGCCTTGAGGGGCTCTGGGGCCAACGTCCTGACTTTC
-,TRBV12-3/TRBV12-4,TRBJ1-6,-,CASSFQVNSGNSPLHF,TGTGCCAGCAGTTTCCAGGTAAACAGTGGCAATTCACCCCTCCACTTT
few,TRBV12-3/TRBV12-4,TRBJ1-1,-,CASSLGLGVGLTEAFF,TGTGCCAGCAGTTTGGGCCTTGGGGTCGGTTTGACTGAAGCTTTCTTT
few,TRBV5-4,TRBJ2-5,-,CASSLANQETQYF,TGTGCCAGCAGCTTGGCCAACCAAGAGACCCAGTACTTC
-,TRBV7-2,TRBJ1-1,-,CASSSQALNTEAFF,TGTGCCAGCAGCTCGCAGGCATTGAACACTGAAGCTTTCTTT
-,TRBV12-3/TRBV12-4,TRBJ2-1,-,CASSSRLVRGNEQFF,TGTGCCAGCAGTTCCCGGCTAGTACGGGGGAATGAGCAGTTCTTC
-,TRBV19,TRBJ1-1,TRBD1,CASSTGGTSEAFF,TGTGCCAGTAGTACAGGGGGCACCTCTGAAGCTTTCTTT
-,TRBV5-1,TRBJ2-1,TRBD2,CASSPLQSGGTQFF,TGCGCCAGCAGCCCCCTCCAGAGCGGGGGTACCCAGTTCTTC
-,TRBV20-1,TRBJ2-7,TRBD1,CSARAADRGPYEQYF,TGCAGTGCTAGGGCTGCGGACAGGGGTCCCTACGAGCAGTACTTC
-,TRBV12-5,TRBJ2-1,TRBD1,CASGPGTGDSYNEQFF,TGTGCTAGTGGCCCCGGGACAGGGGACTCCTACAATGAGCAGTTCTTC
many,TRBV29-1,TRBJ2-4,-,CSASGKDIQYF,TGCAGCGCCTCTGGCAAGGACATTCAGTACTTC
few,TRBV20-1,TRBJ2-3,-,CSATAGDTQYF,TGCAGTGCTACAGCGGGAGATACGCAGTATTTT